This paragraph reports one TCR beta chain. The data belong to a study of blood T cell repertoires in COVID-19. About the study: Some COVID-19 samples were acute and others convalescent; all came from the United States, Italy and Spain. PBMCs, B-cell-depleted T cells, or T cells were the source of the cDNA or gDNA that made up the material.

The CDR3 spans 13 residues. CDR1 is LNHNV and CDR2 is YYDKDF in the germline V gene (reference sequence). The ends were cut back, 6 bases at V and 4 bases at J, with 10 bases in the middle. Authors' data handling: Nucleated cell counts were estimated from reference gene primer amplification. The data were produced by immunoSEQ multiplex PCR, yet TCRdb's version contains in-frame clones alone and is incomplete. That table is the source of V, J and clone size, and D and trimming were worked out from the DNA. The sample lists 150,000 to 170,000 clones; about 90% were seen once. The chain couples TRBV15 to TRBJ2-1; no reliable D call. Input material: peripheral blood. This TCR was recovered from a man in his fifties with acute or convalescent COVID-19. CDR3 DNA sequence: TGTGCCACCAGGGCCGCCATGTACAATGAGCAGTTCTTC. The encoded protein is CATRAAMYNEQFF.